This T cell receptor (beta chain) was profiled in a study of CD4 T cells in relation to SARS-CoV-2 and coronaviruses. Across the whole study: Negative control cultures got HIV-1 Nef peptides or no peptide.

V lost 0 bases and J lost 6, with 14 bases in between. Germline V lookup: CDR1 LGHNA, CDR2 YSLEER. The CDR3 sequence is 16 residues long. Here immunoSEQ multiplex PCR was the method, and the copy in TCRdb shows in-frame clones only, minus some. The sample lists fewer than 25,000 clones, approximately 72% occurring once. A word on this clone: What it recognizes is unknown.

The unexposed donors gave CD4+ T cells in about 2011-2019, prior to COVID-19. CD4+ T cells were isolated from the cells after about ten days of culture. Cells permitting, SARS-CoV-2 S/N and four cold-coronavirus spikes were tested on unexposed-donor CD4+ T cells. Study conclusions and caveats: In approximately 70% of donors, memory CD4+ clonotypes crossrecognized SARS-CoV-2 and at least one common cold coronavirus spike.

Sequencing was done on a sample of CD4+ T cells from PBMCs, cultured in vitro. V usage is TRBV4-3 and J usage is TRBJ1-4, with D maybe TRBD1 (6 bases). The source of this sequence is a human donor in good health. CDR3 DNA: TGCGCCAGCAGCCAAGAATACCCGGGGGCGGATGAAAAACTGTTTTTT. Its translation: CASSQEYPGADEKLFF.